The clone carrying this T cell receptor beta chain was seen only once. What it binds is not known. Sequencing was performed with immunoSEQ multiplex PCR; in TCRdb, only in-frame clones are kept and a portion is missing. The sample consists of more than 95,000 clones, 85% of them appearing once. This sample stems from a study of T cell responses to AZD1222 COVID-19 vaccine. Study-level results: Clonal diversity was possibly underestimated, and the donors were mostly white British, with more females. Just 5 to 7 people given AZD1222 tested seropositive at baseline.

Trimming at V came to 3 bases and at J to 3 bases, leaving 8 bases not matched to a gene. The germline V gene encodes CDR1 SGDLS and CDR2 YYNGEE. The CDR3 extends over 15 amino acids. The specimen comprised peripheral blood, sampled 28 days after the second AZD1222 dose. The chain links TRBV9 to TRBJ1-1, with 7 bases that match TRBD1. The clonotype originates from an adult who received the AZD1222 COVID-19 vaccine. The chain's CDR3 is CASSAHRGGDTEAFF. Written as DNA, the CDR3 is TGTGCCAGCAGCGCCCACAGGGGCGGGGACACTGAAGCTTTCTTT.